This T cell receptor (beta chain) appears in the sequencing data of a study of cytomegalovirus exposure and HLA in healthy donors. The germline V gene has CDR1 LNHDA and CDR2 SQIVND (reference sequence). Trimming took 3 bases from V and 3 from J, leaving 15 bases between them. There are 16 residues in the CDR3. Primers for the PCR totalled 60 Vbeta and 13 Jbeta. Repertoires were generated with immunoSEQ multiplex PCR, while TCRdb's copy carries only in-frame clones and drops some. The sample totals over 70,000 clones; its top ten clones hold about 4.5%. Though nominally healthy at sampling, donors likely had unrecorded immune exposures.

The J gene is TRBJ2-4, the V gene TRBV19, with a tentative D call TRBD1 (5 bases). The TCR sequence derives from a middle-aged woman in good health and CMV-seropositive. Sequencing used PBMCs. CDR3 coding DNA: TGTGCCAGTAGTATTAGAGCAGGGTTAGGCAAAAACATTCAGTACTTC. It translates to CASSIRAGLGKNIQYF. The whole variable domain, filled in from reference TRBV19 and TRBJ2-4, reads DGGITQSPKYLFRKEGQNVTLSCEQNLNHDAMYWYRQDPGQGLRLIYYSQIVNDFQKGDIAEGYSVSREKKESFPLTVTSAQKNPTAFYLCASSIRAGLGKNIQYFGAGTRLSVL.